This note documents a single T cell receptor beta chain sequence. TCRdb recomputed calls from the 5' RACE reads with MiXCR, one row per CDR3 protein. Of 80,000 to 100,000 distinct CDR3 sequences in the sample, around 13% were seen once. The sample belongs to a study of early T cells in non-severe SARS-CoV-2 infection. The source material was whole blood. This receptor was obtained from an adult who was a healthcare worker with PCR-confirmed SARS-CoV-2 infection or an uninfected control (not recorded which).

The CDR3 here is CASSSSGLNTEAFF. The CDR3 bases are TGTGCCAGCAGCTCTTCGGGATTGAACACTGAAGCTTTCTTT. The rearrangement uses TRBV7-6 and TRBJ1-1; D is unresolved. The CDR3 runs to 14 residues. Between the trimmed V and J ends, which lost 4 bases and 0 bases, there was a span of 9 bases. The germline V gene encodes CDR1 SGHVS and CDR2 FNYEAQ.